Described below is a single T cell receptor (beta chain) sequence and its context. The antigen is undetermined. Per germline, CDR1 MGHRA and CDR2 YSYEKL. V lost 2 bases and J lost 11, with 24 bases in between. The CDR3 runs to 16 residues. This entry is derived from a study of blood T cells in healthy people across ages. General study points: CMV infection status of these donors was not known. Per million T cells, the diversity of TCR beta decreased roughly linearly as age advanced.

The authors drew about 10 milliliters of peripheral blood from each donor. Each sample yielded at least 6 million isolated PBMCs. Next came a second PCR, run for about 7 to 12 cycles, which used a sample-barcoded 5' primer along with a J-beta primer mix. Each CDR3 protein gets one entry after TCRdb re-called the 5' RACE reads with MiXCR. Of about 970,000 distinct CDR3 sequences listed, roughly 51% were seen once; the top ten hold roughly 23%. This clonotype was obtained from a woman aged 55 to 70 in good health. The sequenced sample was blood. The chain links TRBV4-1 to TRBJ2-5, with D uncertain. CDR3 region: CASSQTDLISYNEQYF. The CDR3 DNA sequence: TGCGCCAGCAGCCAAACCGACTTGATCTCCTACAATGAGCAGTACTTC.